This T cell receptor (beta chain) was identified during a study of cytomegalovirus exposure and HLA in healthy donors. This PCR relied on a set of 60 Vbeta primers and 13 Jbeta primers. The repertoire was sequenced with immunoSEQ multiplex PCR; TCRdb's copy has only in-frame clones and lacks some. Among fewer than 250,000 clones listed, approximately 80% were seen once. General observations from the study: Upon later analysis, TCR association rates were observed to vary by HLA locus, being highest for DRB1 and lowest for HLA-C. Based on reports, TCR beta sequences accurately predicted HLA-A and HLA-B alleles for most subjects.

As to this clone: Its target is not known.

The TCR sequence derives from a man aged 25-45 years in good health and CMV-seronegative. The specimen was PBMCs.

In DNA form, the CDR3 reads TGCAGCGCAACAAACACCGGGGAGCTGTTTTTT. Translation gives CSATNTGELFF. V is TRBV29-1 and J is TRBJ2-2; D gene unclear. CDR3 size: 11 residues. V lost 7 bases and J lost 2, with 5 bases in between. Germline CDR1 is SQVTM and CDR2 is ANQGSEA.